The rows below give T cell receptor beta chains drawn from one sample of a study of shared clonotypes between healthy human individuals. Libraries were prepared by immunoSEQ multiplex PCR; TCRdb keeps only in-frame clonotypes and omits some of them. Here the sample spans some 2,100,000 clones, under 97% being singletons. Input material: naive CD4+ T cells sorted from blood. All receptors derive from a man aged 18 to 29 in good health. CDR3s include the opening cysteine and the closing phenylalanine or tryptophan. The order of the fields is V gene, CDR3 protein.

V: TRBV4-3; CDR3: CASSQEVTAWDTGELFF
V: TRBV5-1; CDR3: CASSLATGTTLGEQYF
V: TRBV6-5; CDR3: CASSSHTGSKGYTF
V: TRBV6-5; CDR3: CASSYAYGTAEAFF
V: TRBV6-1; CDR3: CASTWLQETQYF
V: TRBV5-6; CDR3: CASSLADYGYTF
V: TRBV4-1; CDR3: CASSQGGAGTYSPLHF
V: TRBV6-1; CDR3: CASSAPGQRYGYTF
V: TRBV10-3; CDR3: CAIRKDLSAPNEKLFF
V: TRBV21-1; CDR3: CASSRSGPRYEQYF
V: TRBV7-2; CDR3: CASSLVGGVADTQYF
V: TRBV6-6; CDR3: CASSYLDRGGNGYTF
V: TRBV7-8; CDR3: CASSLGDPGGHQPQHF
V: TRBV10-1; CDR3: CASSAKFSYEQYF
V: TRBV6-5; CDR3: CASTRSGANVLTF
V: TRBV5-1; CDR3: CASGSGTASYEQYF
V: TRBV5-6; CDR3: CATTSDSSNYGYTF
V: TRBV2; CDR3: CASTERENEQFF
V: TRBV10-1; CDR3: CASSEYRGGTEAFF
V: TRBV9; CDR3: CASSVAPAGGPMGTDTQYF
V: TRBV10-1; CDR3: CASSRTSGSDEQFF
V: TRBV6-6; CDR3: CASSSEGSNEKLFF
V: TRBV2; CDR3: CAGLVREAFF
V: TRBV5-4; CDR3: CASSPVSRTDPNVLTF
V: TRBV9; CDR3: CASSGDRGRSVGELFF
V: TRBV25-1; CDR3: CASSDGGRLEQYF
V: TRBV7-9; CDR3: CASALREQFF
V: TRBV7-2; CDR3: CASSLNRLSGSTDTQYF
V: TRBV7-9; CDR3: CASSLLEGSEAFF
V: TRBV19; CDR3: CASSIVGTSGYEQYF
V: TRBV28; CDR3: CASTGLAGDRDNEQFF
V: TRBV19; CDR3: CASRIGGGNEQFF
V: TRBV30; CDR3: CAGHKTGASTDTQYF
V: TRBV21-1; CDR3: CASSPYPRDIYQPQHF
V: TRBV6-1; CDR3: CASSAGTALTGELFF
V: TRBV5-4; CDR3: CASSFRGGIYNYGYTF
V: TRBV15; CDR3: CATSRDGTSGKETQYF
V: TRBV19; CDR3: CASSITPVTGGADSPLHF
V: TRBV11-3; CDR3: CASSLGKGPAYEQYF
V: TRBV28; CDR3: CASSQGLAREQFF
V: TRBV28; CDR3: CASINRETYGYTF
V: TRBV7-9; CDR3: CASSIQTSGRGNEQFF
V: TRBV10-2; CDR3: CASSGLGQSNYGYTF
V: TRBV2; CDR3: CASRSREAPPDTQYF
V: TRBV6-1; CDR3: CASSELELAGANEQFF
V: TRBV6-6; CDR3: CASLDRGVTEAFF
V: TRBV9; CDR3: CASSRDRGSGNTIYF
V: TRBV10-2; CDR3: CASSDRRTGEEKLFF
V: TRBV18; CDR3: CASSPPTRGGSYEQYF
V: TRBV5-1; CDR3: CASSLQGANEKLFF
V: TRBV5-1; CDR3: CASSTLDSGDNEQFF
V: TRBV18; CDR3: CASSSSDSLEQYF
V: TRBV9; CDR3: CASSARGAGYQRTYGYTF
V: TRBV28; CDR3: CASSTGGPGETQYF
V: TRBV7-2; CDR3: CASSLSPGGLANTEAFF
V: TRBV5-4; CDR3: CASSLDGSQYQETQYF
V: TRBV5-1; CDR3: CASSLQNSYEQYF
V: TRBV2; CDR3: CASSMSGAPTGELFF
V: TRBV10-3; CDR3: CAISRTLKEGYEQYF
V: TRBV7-9; CDR3: CASSFQGVYNSPLHF